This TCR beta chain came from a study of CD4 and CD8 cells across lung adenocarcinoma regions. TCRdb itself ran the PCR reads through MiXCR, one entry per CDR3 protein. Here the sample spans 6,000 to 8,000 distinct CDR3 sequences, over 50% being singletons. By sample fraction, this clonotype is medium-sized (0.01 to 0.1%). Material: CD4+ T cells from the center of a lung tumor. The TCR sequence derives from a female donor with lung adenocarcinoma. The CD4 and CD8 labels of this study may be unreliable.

CDR3 sequence: CASSGGQGMNQPQHF. DNA for the CDR3: TGTGCCAGCAGTGGGGGACAGGGAATGAATCAGCCCCAGCATTTT. The V call is TRBV6-1, the J call TRBJ1-5; 9 positions agree with TRBD1. The V and J ends lost 4 bases and 4 bases, in that order; junction bases with no gene match: 5. CDR1 is MNHNS and CDR2 is SASEGT in the germline V gene. CDR3 size: 15 residues.